This record looks at one T cell receptor beta chain sequence and its context. This clone appeared once. Its target antigen remains unknown. No per-base quality is available; no much larger clone lies one base away. V lost 5 bases and J lost 0 bases, and the count of bases not matched to a germline gene is 5. Taken from the germline V gene, the CDR1 and CDR2 loops are SGDLS and YYNGEE. The CDR3 covers 15 residues, taking in both the cysteine and the phenylalanine. The entry retains the CDR3 DNA only, 45 bases that are in frame from base 1. This sample was included in a study of blood T cell repertoires in COVID-19 (dated by TCRdb to 2019 to 2021). Regarding the complete study: Samples from collaborators originated in the United States, Italy and Spain and spanned both the acute and convalescent phases of COVID-19. Nearly every sample came with metadata listing a de-identified subject ID, COVID-19 status, age in years and sex. The repertoires were made available in a free public database intended to serve as a resource for research on the immune response to SARS-CoV-2. The material from the prospective study consisted of cDNA or gDNA derived from T cells, B-cell-depleted T cells, or PBMCs. Where available, HLA class I and class II types were obtained from metadata supplied by the sample provider rather than from assay-based typing. The dataset comprised deeply sampled blood TCRbeta repertoires from subjects exposed to, actively infected with, or recovered from COVID-19. The samples were drawn from two sources: the first 160 participants of the ongoing ImmuneRACE study, and 1,254 subjects contributed by 6 global collaborators.

Each collaborating institution followed its own protocols to collect whole blood in K2EDTA tubes. For TCRbeta analysis, collaborators shipped samples in one of three forms: frozen whole blood, isolated PBMCs, or DNA extracted from either of those sample types. TCRbeta CDR3 regions were amplified from genomic DNA using the immunoSEQ Assay, a bias-controlled multiplex PCR. On the authors' methods: The number of nucleated cells in each sample was estimated from the amplification of reference gene primers within the assay. To quantify the absolute abundance of each unique TCRbeta CDR3 rearrangement, sequence reads were collapsed and filtered. For each sample, productive Simpson clonality was calculated as the square root of Simpson's diversity index over productive rearrangements. Imported from immuneACCESS, the table was reduced by TCRdb to in-frame sequences with V and J called. These copies leave out some clones; in studies compared against another copy, an unresolved V gene accounts for under half, and the cause of the remainder is not known. For V, J and clone size, that table is used; D and trimming come from the DNA. The sample data list approximately 180,000 clones, and 80% to 95% of these were observed just once. In total, the top ten clones hold 0.5% to 0.55% of the sample.

Overall results and qualifications from the work: Clinical and demographic metadata were provided uncurated, with the amount varying by source and participant.

The chain links TRBV9 with TRBJ2-3, and TRBD2 matches 8 of the central bases. Sequenced input: peripheral blood. This sequence was found in a man aged 45 to 65 with acute or convalescent COVID-19. The CDR3 sequence is CASRSGGASTDTQYF. The nucleotide sequence reads as follows: TGTGCCAGCAGAAGCGGGGGCGCTAGCACAGATACGCAGTATTTT.